Shown below are 25 T cell receptor beta chains from a single sample sequenced in a study of cytomegalovirus exposure and HLA in healthy donors. The PCR made use of 60 Vbeta and 13 Jbeta primers. This table comes from immunoSEQ multiplex PCR, and its TCRdb copy is limited to in-frame clones, with some not included. The top ten hold roughly 2% of the sample, which has about 160,000 clones, 79% seen once. Sequenced sample: PBMCs. The receptors originated from a middle-aged man in good health and CMV-seronegative.

In nucleotides, the CDR3 is TGCGCCAGCAGCGTTAGCGGAAACTACGAGCAGTACTTC. Amino acids: CASSVSGNYEQYF. The chain links TRBV4-1 to TRBJ2-7; a weak D match, TRBD2 (6 bases). The length of the CDR3 is 13 residues. The germline V gene has CDR1 MGHRA and CDR2 YSYEKL. V lost 5 bases to trimming and J lost 3 bases, with 11 bases between them.

The chain recombines TRBV27 with TRBJ2-1, with D possibly being TRBD1 (6 bases). Trimming took off 5 bases at V and 10 bases at J, with 24 bases between the two ends. This CDR3 contains 16 residues. CDR1 and CDR2 from the germline V gene are MNHEY and SMNVEV (reference sequence). The CDR3 DNA follows: TGTGCCAGCAGTCAACCGGGACAAAGTCCCCACTGGGAGCAGTTCTTC. This encodes CASSQPGQSPHWEQFF.

CDR3 DNA: TGTGCCAGCAGGGCCGTTACGGGAGCCTCCTCCTACAATGAGCAGTTCTTC. Its protein product is CASRAVTGASSYNEQFF. This chain connects TRBV7-2 to TRBJ2-1; tentatively, D is TRBD2 (6 bases). V lost 6 bases and J lost 0, with 18 bases in between. Germline CDR1 SGHTA, CDR2 FQGNSA. The CDR3 runs 17 residues.

The V call is TRBV6-6, the J call TRBJ2-7; 8 bases align to TRBD2. Germline V gives CDR1 MNHNY, CDR2 SVGAGI (reference sequence). The CDR3 length is 15 residues. The V and J ends lost 4 bases and 0 bases, in that order; junction bases with no gene match: 5. The CDR3 protein is CASSSPGLVSYEQYF. CDR3 bases: TGTGCCAGCAGTTCTCCGGGACTAGTCTCCTACGAGCAGTACTTC.

In DNA, the CDR3 is TGTGCCTGGAGAAGGGGGACAGGCATCTATGGCTACACCTTC. Amino acids: CAWRRGTGIYGYTF. The gene calls are TRBV30 and TRBJ1-2, with 8 positions matching TRBD1. Germline-derived CDR1 and CDR2 are GTSNPN and SVGIG (reference sequence). CDR3 length: 14 residues. V lost 3 bases, J lost 4 bases, and 7 bases stayed unmatched.

The chain joins TRBV7-8 to TRBJ2-1; 8 bases line up with TRBD2. The CDR3 has 15 amino acids. The V gene's germline CDR1 is SGHVS and CDR2 FQNEAQ. After removal of 5 bases from V and 9 bases from J, the junction contained 12 bases not matched to a gene. CDR3 sequence: CASSPPGGAEGEQFF. In DNA form, the CDR3 reads TGTGCCAGCAGCCCCCCGGGGGGGGCCGAAGGTGAGCAGTTCTTC.

This clone occurred once. The V gene is TRBV28, the J gene TRBJ2-4; the D is unclear. Trimming pared 6 bases from V and 7 bases from J, leaving 13 bases between. The germline V gene encodes CDR1 MDHEN and CDR2 SYDVKM. This CDR3 has 13 amino acids. The CDR3 DNA follows: TGTGCCAGCAGGGCGACGGGTAGTAACATTCAGTACTTC. Protein product: CASRATGSNIQYF.

V gene TRBV10-3 combines with J gene TRBJ2-5, with no clear D. CDR1 is ENHRY, CDR2 SYGVKD, per germline. The CDR3 extends over 16 amino acids. Deletions cut 2 bases from V and 5 bases from J, with 18 bases between. The CDR3 spells CAISEVTPRAGETQYF. The CDR3 DNA sequence: TGTGCCATCAGTGAGGTGACTCCCCGCGCCGGTGAGACCCAGTACTTC.

The chain uses TRBV5-1 and TRBJ2-7; 10 bases map to TRBD2. CDR1 is SGHRS, CDR2 YFSETQ, per germline. V was clipped by 4 bases and J by 0 bases; unmatched bases: 4. The CDR3 is 15 amino acids. CDR3 bases: TGCGCCAGCAGCCCAGCTAGCGGGAGCTCCTACGAGCAGTACTTC. This codes for CASSPASGSSYEQYF.

This clone was seen a few times. The chain recombines TRBV2 with TRBJ2-7, with 7 bases matching TRBD2. Trimming at V came to 4 bases and at J to 0 bases, leaving 6 bases not matched to a gene. Germline-derived CDR1 and CDR2 are SNHLY and FYNNEI. The CDR3 length is 15 residues. The DNA of the CDR3 is TGTGCCAGCAGTGCTTTGGGACTAAGCTCCTACGAGCAGTACTTC. Translation gives CASSALGLSSYEQYF.

This rearrangement joins TRBV6-6 to TRBJ2-7; TRBD2 is a possible D gene (6 bases). The V end lost 0 bases, the J end lost 9 bases, and 18 bases lay between the germline ends. This CDR3 contains 15 residues. Germline V gives CDR1 MNHNY, CDR2 SVGAGI (reference sequence). The CDR3 loop is CASSYSGTGYDGQYF. The CDR3 region has the DNA TGTGCCAGCAGTTACTCCGGGACTGGATACGATGGGCAGTACTTC.

This clone was found once. This sequence joins TRBV7-9 and TRBJ1-1; D is undetermined. Germline CDR1 and CDR2: SEHNR and FQNEAQ (reference sequence). Trimming took 2 bases from V and 6 from J, leaving 7 bases between them. The CDR3 has 12 amino acids. CDR3 DNA: TGTGCCAGCAGCTTATTAAACTCTGAAGCTTTCTTT. This codes for CASSLLNSEAFF.

This clone was counted only a few times. J is TRBJ2-3 and V is TRBV18; tentatively, D is TRBD2 (5 bases). Trimming removed 2 bases at V and 4 bases at J, with 13 bases between. There are 15 residues in the CDR3. Germline V gene lookup returns CDR1 KGHSH and CDR2 LQKENI. This CDR3 reads CASSPRDGSADTQYF. The CDR3 nucleotides read TGTGCCAGCTCACCAAGGGATGGGAGCGCAGATACGCAGTATTTT. The full variable domain, completed using reference TRBV18 and TRBJ2-3, is NAGVMQNPRHLVRRRGQEARLRCSPMKGHSHVYWYRQLPEEGLKFMVYLQKENIIDESGMPKERFSAEFPKEGPSILRIQQVVRGDSAAYFCASSPRDGSADTQYFGPGTRLTVL.

J is TRBJ2-1 and V is TRBV4-3; TRBD2 matches 11 bases. V trimming: 4 bases; J trimming: 4 bases; junction bases outside the gene matches: 6. The CDR3 runs 16 residues. Germline lookup yields CDR1 LGHNA and CDR2 YSLEER. In DNA form, the CDR3 reads TGCGCCAGCAGCCGGAAACTAGCGGGAGTTTACAATGAGCAGTTCTTC. This gives the protein CASSRKLAGVYNEQFF.

This chain joins TRBV2 and TRBJ2-7, with D maybe TRBD1 (6 bases). In germline, CDR1 is SNHLY, CDR2 FYNNEI. Deletions cut 0 bases from V and 2 bases from J, with 8 bases between. The CDR3 sequence is 14 residues long. Written as DNA, the CDR3 is TGTGCCAGCAGTGAAGCTGGACAGACCTACGAGCAGTACTTC. Protein: CASSEAGQTYEQYF.

The chain has TRBV5-4 and TRBJ2-7; TRBD2 agrees at 8 bases. The CDR3 is 15 residues long. Looked up from germline, CDR1 is SGHNT and CDR2 is YYREEE (reference sequence). With 1 base clipped from V and 4 bases from J, the junction kept 7 bases outside the gene matches. CDR3 sequence (DNA): TGTGCCAGCAGCTTGCCCGGGACTAGTGTGTACGAGCAGTACTTC. It is translated as CASSLPGTSVYEQYF.

The J gene is TRBJ2-7, the V gene TRBV5-5; D possibly corresponds to TRBD1 (5 bases). With 10 bases removed from V and 2 bases from J, the gap between germline ends came to 19 bases. Germline assignment: CDR1 SGHKS and CDR2 YYEKEE (reference sequence). The CDR3 spans 14 residues. The CDR3: CAATPPDKPYEQYF. DNA for the CDR3: TGTGCCGCCACCCCCCCGGACAAACCCTACGAGCAGTACTTC.

This clone was counted a few times. The chain carries TRBV2 and TRBJ2-1; 7 bases are a match to TRBD1. Per germline, CDR1 SNHLY and CDR2 FYNNEI. This CDR3 comprises 13 residues. V shed 8 bases, J shed 4 bases, and the junction held 5 bases outside the gene matches. The CDR3 loop is CASGTELYNEQFF. The CDR3 DNA reads as TGTGCCAGCGGGACAGAACTTTACAATGAGCAGTTCTTC.

The V gene is TRBV28, the J gene TRBJ2-7; 10 bases map to TRBD2. This CDR3 contains 17 residues. Per the germline V gene, CDR1 is MDHEN and CDR2 is SYDVKM. V shed 3 bases, J shed 1 base, and the junction held 9 bases outside the gene matches. CDR3 bases: TGTGCCAGCAGTTTCGGGACTAGCGAACTTTTTTCCTACGAGCAGTACTTC. Residues: CASSFGTSELFSYEQYF.

The V and J genes are TRBV5-4 and TRBJ2-1, with 14 bases that match TRBD2. V trimming: 3 bases; J trimming: 5 bases; junction bases outside the gene matches: 4. There are 16 residues in the CDR3. The germline V gene has CDR1 SGHNT and CDR2 YYREEE (reference sequence). The CDR3 here is CASSSGLAGVDNEQFF. The DNA of the CDR3 is TGTGCCAGCAGCTCGGGACTAGCGGGGGTAGACAATGAGCAGTTCTTC.

This clone was seen once. V and J are TRBV15 and TRBJ2-7; D is perhaps TRBD2 (6 bases). The CDR3 consists of 13 residues. V dropped 0 bases and J dropped 5 bases, with 8 bases sitting between them. From germline, CDR1 is LNHNV and CDR2 YYDKDF (reference sequence). The CDR3 here is CATSRDPGDEQYF. Written as DNA, the CDR3 is TGTGCCACCAGCAGAGATCCGGGGGACGAGCAGTACTTC.

The chain is built from TRBV4-1 and TRBJ1-2, with TRBD1 as a possible D gene (5 bases). Trimming removed 1 base from V and 2 bases from J, with 11 bases in between. This CDR3 has 15 residues. The germline gives CDR1 MGHRA, CDR2 YSYEKL. Here the CDR3 DNA reads TGCGCCAGCAGCCAAGTGGGACTCCAGAACTATGGCTACACCTTC. Protein: CASSQVGLQNYGYTF.

This clone was observed a few times. V gene TRBV19 combines with J gene TRBJ1-1; 7 bases are shared with TRBD1. Germline V gives CDR1 LNHDA, CDR2 SQIVND (reference sequence). The CDR3 covers 16 residues. V trimming: 6 bases; J trimming: 0 bases; junction bases outside the gene matches: 10. CDR3 DNA: TGTGCCAGTAGAGGCAGGGGGATATTAATGAACACTGAAGCTTTCTTT. Translation gives CASRGRGILMNTEAFF.

The V gene is TRBV13, the J gene TRBJ1-1; 8 bases fit TRBD1. This CDR3 has 17 amino acids. In germline, CDR1 is PRHDT, CDR2 FYEKMQ (reference sequence). With 5 bases clipped from V and 4 bases from J, the junction kept 15 bases outside the gene matches. The CDR3 reads CASSAGGGTGAPTEAFF. CDR3 nucleotide sequence: TGTGCCAGCAGCGCAGGGGGCGGGACAGGCGCCCCCACTGAAGCTTTCTTT.

The rearrangement links TRBV7-6 to TRBJ2-1; TRBD1 might be the D (6 bases). Germline CDR1 is SGHVS and CDR2 is FNYEAQ. V lost 4 bases to trimming and J lost 9 bases, with 13 bases between them. The CDR3 is made up of 13 amino acids. CDR3 residues: CASSWTPQGEQFF. In DNA form, the CDR3 reads TGTGCCAGCAGCTGGACTCCACAGGGTGAGCAGTTCTTC.